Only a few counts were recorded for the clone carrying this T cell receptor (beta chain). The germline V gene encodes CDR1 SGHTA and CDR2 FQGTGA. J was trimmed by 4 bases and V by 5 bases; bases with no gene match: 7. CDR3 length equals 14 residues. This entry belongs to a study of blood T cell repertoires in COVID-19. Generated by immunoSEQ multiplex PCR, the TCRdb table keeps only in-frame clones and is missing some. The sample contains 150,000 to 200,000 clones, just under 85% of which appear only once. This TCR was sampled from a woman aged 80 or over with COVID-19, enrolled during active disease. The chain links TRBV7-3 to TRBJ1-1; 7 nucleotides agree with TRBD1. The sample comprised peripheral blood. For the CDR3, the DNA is TGTGCCAGCAGCCACCGACAGGGCAGCACTGAAGCTTTCTTT. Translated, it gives CASSHRQGSTEAFF.